This TCR beta chain originates from a study of shared clonotypes between healthy human individuals. In the study's own analysis: Because ImmunoSEQ provided only junction sequences with no quality scores, the filtering differed. This table comes from immunoSEQ multiplex PCR, and its TCRdb copy is limited to in-frame clones, with some not included. The DNA gave D and trimming, while V, J and clone size come from that table. In the table there are 780,000 or so clones, over 55% of which are singletons. Concerning this clone itself: Its antigen is still unknown.

Overall study results and limits: Few donors restricted represented genetic and exposure-history diversity. Naive subsets tended to show greater estimated richness than memory subsets.

Naive CD4+ cells were CD45RA-selected; the remaining cells were memory. The CDR3 spans 16 residues. The V gene's germline CDR1 is SGHVS and CDR2 FQNEAQ. V lost 3 bases to trimming and J lost 5 bases, with 16 bases between them. This chain uses TRBV7-8 with TRBJ2-2; weak D call: TRBD2 (6 bases). The sample consisted of memory CD4+ T cells sorted from blood. As for subset: CD45RA-negative fraction. The receptor comes from a woman in her twenties or thirties in good health. The chain's CDR3 is CASSFGLAVLTGELFF. Written as DNA, the CDR3 is TGTGCCAGCAGCTTTGGATTAGCGGTCCTTACCGGGGAGCTGTTTTTT.